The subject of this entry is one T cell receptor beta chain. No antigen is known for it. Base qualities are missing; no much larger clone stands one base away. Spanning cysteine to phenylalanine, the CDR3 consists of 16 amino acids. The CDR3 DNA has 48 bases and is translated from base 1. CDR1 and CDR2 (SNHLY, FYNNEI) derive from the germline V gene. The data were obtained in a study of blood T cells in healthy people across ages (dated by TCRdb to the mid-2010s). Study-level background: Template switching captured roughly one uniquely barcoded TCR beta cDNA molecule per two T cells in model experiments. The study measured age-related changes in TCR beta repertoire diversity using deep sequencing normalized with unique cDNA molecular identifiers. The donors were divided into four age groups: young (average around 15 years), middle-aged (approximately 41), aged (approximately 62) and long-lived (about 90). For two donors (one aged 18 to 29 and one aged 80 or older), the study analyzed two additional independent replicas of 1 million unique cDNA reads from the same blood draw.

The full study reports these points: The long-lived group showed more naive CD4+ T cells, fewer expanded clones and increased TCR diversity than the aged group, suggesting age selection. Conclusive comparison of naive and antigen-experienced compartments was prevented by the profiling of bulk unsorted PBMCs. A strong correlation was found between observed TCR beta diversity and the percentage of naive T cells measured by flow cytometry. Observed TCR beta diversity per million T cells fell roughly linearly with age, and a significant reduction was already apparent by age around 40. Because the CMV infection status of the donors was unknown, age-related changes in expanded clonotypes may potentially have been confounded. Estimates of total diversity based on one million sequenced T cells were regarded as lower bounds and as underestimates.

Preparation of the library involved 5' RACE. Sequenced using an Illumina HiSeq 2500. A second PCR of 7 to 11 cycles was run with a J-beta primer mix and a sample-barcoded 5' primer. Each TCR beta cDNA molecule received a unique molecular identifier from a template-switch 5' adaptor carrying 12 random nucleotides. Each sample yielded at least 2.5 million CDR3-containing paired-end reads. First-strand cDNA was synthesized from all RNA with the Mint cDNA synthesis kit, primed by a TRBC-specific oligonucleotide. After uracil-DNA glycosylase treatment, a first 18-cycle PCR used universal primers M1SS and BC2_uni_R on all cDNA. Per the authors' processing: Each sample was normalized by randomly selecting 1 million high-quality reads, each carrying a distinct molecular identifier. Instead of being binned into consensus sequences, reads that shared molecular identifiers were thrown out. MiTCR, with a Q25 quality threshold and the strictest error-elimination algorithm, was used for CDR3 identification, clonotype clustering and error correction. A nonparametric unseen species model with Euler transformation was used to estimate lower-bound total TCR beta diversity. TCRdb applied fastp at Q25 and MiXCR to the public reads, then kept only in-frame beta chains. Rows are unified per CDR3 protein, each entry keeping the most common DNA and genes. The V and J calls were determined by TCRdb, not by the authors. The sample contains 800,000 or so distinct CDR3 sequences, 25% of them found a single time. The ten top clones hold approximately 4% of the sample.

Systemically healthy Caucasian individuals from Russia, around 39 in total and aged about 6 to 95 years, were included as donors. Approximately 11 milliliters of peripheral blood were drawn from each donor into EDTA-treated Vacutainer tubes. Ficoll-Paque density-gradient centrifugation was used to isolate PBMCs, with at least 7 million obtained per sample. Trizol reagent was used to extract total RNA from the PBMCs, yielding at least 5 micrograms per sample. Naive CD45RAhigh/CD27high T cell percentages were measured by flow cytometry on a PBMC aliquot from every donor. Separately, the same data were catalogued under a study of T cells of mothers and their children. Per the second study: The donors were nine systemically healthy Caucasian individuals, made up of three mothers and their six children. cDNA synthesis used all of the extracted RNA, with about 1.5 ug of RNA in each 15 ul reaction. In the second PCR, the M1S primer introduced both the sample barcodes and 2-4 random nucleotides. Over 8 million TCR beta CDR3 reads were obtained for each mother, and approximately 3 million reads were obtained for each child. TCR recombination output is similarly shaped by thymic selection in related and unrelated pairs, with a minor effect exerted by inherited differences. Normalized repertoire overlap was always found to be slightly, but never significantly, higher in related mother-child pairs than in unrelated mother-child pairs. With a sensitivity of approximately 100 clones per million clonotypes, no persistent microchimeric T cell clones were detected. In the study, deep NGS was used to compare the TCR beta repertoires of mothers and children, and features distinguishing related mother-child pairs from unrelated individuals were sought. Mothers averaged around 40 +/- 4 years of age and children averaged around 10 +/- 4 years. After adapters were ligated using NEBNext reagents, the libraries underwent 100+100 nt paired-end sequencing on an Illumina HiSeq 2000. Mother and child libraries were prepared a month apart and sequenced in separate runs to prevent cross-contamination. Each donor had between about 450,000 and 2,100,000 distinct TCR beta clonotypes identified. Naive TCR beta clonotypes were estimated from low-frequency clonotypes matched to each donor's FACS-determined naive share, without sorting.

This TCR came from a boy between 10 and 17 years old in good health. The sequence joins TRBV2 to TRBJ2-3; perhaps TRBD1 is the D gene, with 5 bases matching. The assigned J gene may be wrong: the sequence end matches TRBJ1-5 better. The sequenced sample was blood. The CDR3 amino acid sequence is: CASSSTSGGSSNTQHF. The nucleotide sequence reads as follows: TGTGCCAGCAGTTCAACTAGCGGGGGGTCCTCAAATACGCAGCATTTT.